One sample yielded the 17 T cell receptor beta chains listed below, sequenced in a study of technical replicates of blood from a handful of donors (TCRdb year 2017). The library came from the immunoSEQ multiplex PCR assay. TCRdb mirrors the immuneACCESS table, restricted to in-frame sequences. Some clones are absent from its copies; in checked studies, under half trace to an unresolved V gene, and the reason for the others is unknown. This sample comprises more than 75,000 clones, about 92% of them detected only once. The ten largest clones represent 0.2% to 0.25% of the sample. Sequencing used T cells isolated from PBMCs. Receptors were obtained from a human donor in good health.

V gene TRBV4-1 combines with J gene TRBJ1-2; no definite D call. V was clipped by 0 bases and J by 5 bases, with 7 bases between them. CDR1 and CDR2 (germline): MGHRA, YSYEKL. The CDR3 loop spans 13 amino acids. CDR3 region: CASSQDRGYGYTF. In nucleotides, the CDR3 is TGCGCCAGCAGCCAAGATCGCGGGTATGGCTACACCTTC.

The chain employs TRBV19 and TRBJ2-1; the match to TRBD2 covers 7 bases. This CDR3 region has 15 residues. V trimming: 0 bases; J trimming: 4 bases; junction bases outside the gene matches: 3. Germline CDR1 LNHDA, CDR2 SQIVND (reference sequence). The CDR3 reads CASSIEASGYNEQFF. CDR3 DNA sequence: TGTGCCAGTAGTATAGAAGCTAGCGGATACAATGAGCAGTTCTTC.

The V call is TRBV20-1, the J call TRBJ1-4; D gene ambiguous. The CDR3 is 11 amino acids. V was trimmed by 6 bases and J by 6 bases, leaving 8 bases between them. Germline V gene lookup returns CDR1 DFQATT and CDR2 SNEGSKA (reference sequence). The CDR3 sequence is CSAKGDEKLFF. In DNA form, the CDR3 reads TGCAGTGCCAAGGGAGATGAAAAACTGTTTTTT.

This chain uses TRBV29-1 with TRBJ2-3, with 11 bases fitting TRBD2. Unmatched junction bases numbered 7, after V lost 5 bases and J lost 6 bases. The CDR3 contains 14 residues. Germline CDR1 and CDR2: SQVTM and ANQGSEA. The CDR3 region is CSVRGTSGWDTQYF. Here the CDR3 DNA reads TGCAGCGTTCGAGGGACTAGCGGCTGGGATACGCAGTATTTT.

The rearrangement joins TRBV5-1 to TRBJ2-1; TRBD1 might be the D (5 bases). V lost 1 base, J lost 12 bases, and 14 bases lay in between. The CDR3 loop spans 13 amino acids. Germline CDR1 is SGHRS and CDR2 is YFSETQ. CDR3 region: CASSLSPGHPQFF. The DNA for the CDR3 is TGCGCCAGCAGCTTGTCACCTGGACACCCGCAGTTCTTC.

The gene calls are TRBV29-1 and TRBJ1-1; D not resolved. V gave up 5 bases and J gave up 2 bases, with 6 bases separating them. The CDR3 is 11 amino acids. Germline CDR1 is SQVTM and CDR2 is ANQGSEA. This CDR3 reads CSVPENTEAFF. CDR3 nucleotides: TGCAGCGTTCCAGAAAACACTGAAGCTTTCTTT.

For the CDR3, the DNA is TGTGCCAGTAGTATATCAGGAAACTACGAGCAGTACTTC. It yields the protein CASSISGNYEQYF. The chain recombines TRBV19 with TRBJ2-7; D is uncertain. Germline-derived CDR1 and CDR2 are LNHDA and SQIVND (reference sequence). The ends were cut back, 2 bases at V and 3 bases at J, with 8 bases in the middle. The CDR3 contains 13 residues.

The V call is TRBV7-9, the J call TRBJ2-5; the D gene is possibly TRBD1 (5 bases). The V and J ends lost 0 bases and 1 base respectively, with 6 bases between them. CDR3 size: 14 residues. Germline assignment: CDR1 SEHNR and CDR2 FQNEAQ (reference sequence). CDR3 sequence (DNA): TGTGCCAGCAGCTTAGCCAGGGCCCAAGAGACCCAGTACTTC. It specifies CASSLARAQETQYF.

The rearrangement joins TRBV11-2 to TRBJ2-4; maybe TRBD1 (6 bases). The germline gives CDR1 SGHAT, CDR2 FQNNGV. The V end was cut by 0 bases, the J end by 9 bases, with 15 bases between. The CDR3 contains 15 residues. The CDR3 DNA is TGTGCCAGCAGCTTAGAGGTCTACGTAGGGGGCATTCAGTACTTC. Its translation: CASSLEVYVGGIQYF.

The chain recombines TRBV5-4 with TRBJ1-3; tentative D call: TRBD1 (6 bases). V was clipped by 1 base and J by 4 bases, with 12 bases between them. The CDR3 extends over 15 amino acids. The germline gives CDR1 SGHNT, CDR2 YYREEE (reference sequence). The DNA for the CDR3 is TGTGCCAGCAGCTTGACGGCGGGGGCAGGAAACACCATATATTTT. Amino acid sequence: CASSLTAGAGNTIYF.

The rearrangement links TRBV18 to TRBJ2-1; 10 bases are shared with TRBD2. CDR1 KGHSH and CDR2 LQKENI come from the germline V gene. The junction had 5 bases not matched to a gene; V was cut back by 3 bases and J by 3 bases. The CDR3 length is 16 residues. This chain's CDR3 is CASSPSSGRVYNEQFF. The CDR3 region has the DNA TGTGCCAGCTCACCTTCTAGCGGGAGAGTCTACAATGAGCAGTTCTTC.

The rearrangement joins TRBV7-9 to TRBJ2-7; TRBD2 aligns across 12 bases. The V segment lost 5 bases and the J segment 5 bases; nucleotides outside the gene matches: 7. Looked up from germline, CDR1 is SEHNR and CDR2 is FQNEAQ (reference sequence). This CDR3 contains 15 residues. The CDR3 DNA sequence: TGTGCCAGCAGCCGAAAACTAGCGGGAGGCCACGAGCAGTACTTC. Protein sequence: CASSRKLAGGHEQYF.

The chain couples TRBV27 to TRBJ2-5, with unresolved D. Germline lookup yields CDR1 MNHEY and CDR2 SMNVEV (reference sequence). CDR3 size: 14 residues. V was trimmed by 6 bases and J by 7 bases, leaving 18 bases between them. The CDR3 DNA is TGTGCCAGCAGGGAATGGGTATACCGAGGGACCCAGTACTTC. It codes for CASREWVYRGTQYF.

The J gene is TRBJ2-1, the V gene TRBV7-9, with TRBD2 matching 10 bases. The J segment lost 7 bases and the V segment lost 4 bases, leaving 19 bases of the junction unmatched. Germline V gene sequence: CDR1 SEHNR, CDR2 FQNEAQ (reference sequence). The CDR3 runs 19 residues. CDR3 DNA: TGTGCCAGCAGCTCCCCCAGAATCTATGCTAGCGGGAGTCTTAATGAGCAGTTCTTC. This gives the protein CASSSPRIYASGSLNEQFF.

This clone was recorded only once. The rearrangement links TRBV10-1 to TRBJ2-2; D might be TRBD2 (6 bases). Germline V gives CDR1 WNHNN, CDR2 SYGVQD (reference sequence). The CDR3 consists of 17 residues. Between the trimmed V and J ends, which lost 0 bases and 6 bases, there was a span of 17 bases. This CDR3 is CASSESSRGIEAGELFF. The CDR3 nucleotides read TGCGCCAGCAGTGAGTCGTCGCGGGGTATTGAGGCCGGGGAGCTGTTTTTT.

The rearrangement uses TRBV27 and TRBJ2-1, with 8 bases lining up with TRBD2. V lost 5 bases to trimming and J lost 6 bases; unmatched junction nucleotides: 15. Germline CDR1 reads MNHEY; CDR2 reads SMNVEV (reference sequence). The CDR3 extends over 17 amino acids. The CDR3 loop is CASSGGGPGLGRNEQFF. CDR3 DNA: TGTGCCAGCAGTGGGGGCGGACCGGGACTAGGACGCAATGAGCAGTTCTTC.

J is TRBJ2-3 and V is TRBV6-5, with 10 positions matching TRBD1. Germline V lookup: CDR1 MNHEY, CDR2 SVGAGI. Germline trimming cut 6 bases from V and 6 bases from J; bases unmatched to any gene: 9. The CDR3 sequence is 15 residues long. The CDR3 DNA follows: TGTGCCAGCAGCTCATGGGACAGGGGATTTGATACGCAGTATTTT. Translated: CASSSWDRGFDTQYF.